These 21 T cell receptor beta chains were all obtained from the same sample, sequenced in a study of blood T cell repertoires in COVID-19. Libraries were prepared by immunoSEQ multiplex PCR; TCRdb keeps only in-frame clonotypes and omits some of them. Among 160,000 or so clones listed, about 87% were seen once. The sequencing sample was made of peripheral blood. The receptors originated from a woman between 45 and 65 years old with acute or convalescent COVID-19.

The chain recombines TRBV30 with TRBJ1-3, with a weak D call TRBD1 (5 bases). Germline V gene data show CDR1 as GTSNPN and CDR2 as SVGIG (reference sequence). This CDR3 comprises 13 residues. The CDR3 sequence is CAREGVGGNTIYF. In nucleotides, the CDR3 is TGTGCTAGGGAAGGGGTTGGTGGAAACACCATATATTTT.

The chain employs TRBV7-2 and TRBJ2-7, with a tentative D call TRBD2 (6 bases). The CDR3 has 14 amino acids. Trimming shortened V by 1 base and J by 2 bases, and 9 bases separated the two germline ends. Germline values: CDR1 SGHTA, CDR2 FQGNSA. In nucleotides, the CDR3 is TGTGCCAGCAGCTTAGTGCCGGGAGCCTACGAGCAGTACTTC. Amino acid sequence: CASSLVPGAYEQYF. The entire variable domain, with the rest obtained from reference TRBV7-2 and TRBJ2-7, is as follows: GAGVSQSPSNKVTEKGKDVELRCDPISGHTALYWYRQSLGQGLEFLIYFQGNSAPDKSGLPSDRFSAERTGGSVSTLTIQRTQQEDSAVYLCASSLVPGAYEQYFGPGTRLTVT.

This rearrangement joins TRBV7-2 to TRBJ2-1; D is undetermined. The CDR3 consists of 13 residues. CDR1 and CDR2 from the germline V gene are SGHTA and FQGNSA. Trimming pared 3 bases from V and 2 bases from J, leaving 5 bases between. Written as DNA, the CDR3 is TGTGCCAGCAGCTTCCAGGCCTACAATGAGCAGTTCTTC. Encoded protein: CASSFQAYNEQFF.

V and J are TRBV19 and TRBJ2-3; 7 nucleotides agree with TRBD2. This CDR3 has 15 amino acids. V was clipped by 8 bases and J by 0 bases; unmatched bases: 8. The germline V gene encodes CDR1 LNHDA and CDR2 SQIVND (reference sequence). The CDR3 loop reads CASPKRGTSTDTQYF. The CDR3 bases are TGTGCCAGTCCCAAGCGGGGTACTAGCACAGATACGCAGTATTTT.

The CDR3 DNA is TGTGCCAGCAGCGCATCTAGCGGGGGTGACAATGAGCAGTTCTTC. Residues: CASSASSGGDNEQFF. The chain uses TRBV9 and TRBJ2-1; 10 nucleotides line up with TRBD2. Germline assignment: CDR1 SGDLS and CDR2 YYNGEE. This CDR3 spans 15 amino acids. V lost 3 bases to trimming and J lost 5 bases; unmatched junction nucleotides: 5.

V and J are TRBV30 and TRBJ1-6; D remains unclear. Germline V lookup: CDR1 GTSNPN, CDR2 SVGIG (reference sequence). The length of the CDR3 is 14 residues. Trimming took 4 bases from V and 9 from J, leaving 16 bases between them. This chain's CDR3 is CAWKPGAYFSPLHF. The CDR3 DNA follows: TGTGCCTGGAAGCCGGGAGCCTATTTTTCACCCCTCCACTTT.

V and J are TRBV5-6 and TRBJ2-7; 8 bases agree with TRBD2. Looked up from germline, CDR1 is SGHDT and CDR2 is YYEEEE. The ends lost 0 bases at V and 4 bases at J; junction bases unmatched: 9. This CDR3 comprises 16 residues. The CDR3 coding sequence is TGTGCCAGCAGCTTGGAAGGGGCCGGGAGGGGGTACGAGCAGTACTTC. Its protein is CASSLEGAGRGYEQYF.

This chain joins TRBV10-1 and TRBJ2-7; tentatively, D is TRBD1 (6 bases). Trimming removed 6 bases from V and 0 bases from J, with 9 bases in between. This CDR3 comprises 13 residues. The V gene's germline CDR1 is WNHNN and CDR2 SYGVQD (reference sequence). DNA of the CDR3: TGCGCCAGCAGGGACAGTGACTCCTACGAGCAGTACTTC. Translated: CASRDSDSYEQYF.

The chain combines TRBV7-3 with TRBJ1-2; D remains ambiguous. The V gene's germline CDR1 is SGHTA and CDR2 FQGTGA. The germline V and J ends were trimmed by 8 bases and 2 bases, with 21 bases remaining between them. The length of the CDR3 is 16 residues. The CDR3 sequence: CASVNRPGSNNYGYTF. The CDR3 DNA follows: TGTGCCAGCGTAAATCGGCCAGGATCAAACAACTATGGCTACACCTTC.

The chain employs TRBV6-2 or TRBV6-3 and TRBJ2-3; D is perhaps TRBD2 (5 bases). V was pared by 7 bases and J by 4 bases, with 24 bases between. Germline V gene data show CDR1 as MNHEY and CDR2 as SVGEGT. The CDR3 is 17 amino acids. CDR3 protein: CASNPYRTSFRADTQYF. In DNA form, the CDR3 reads TGTGCCAGCAACCCATACCGGACTTCCTTTCGGGCAGATACGCAGTATTTT.

This chain connects TRBV7-8 to TRBJ2-2, with TRBD1 matching 7 bases. Trimming removed 4 bases from V and 0 bases from J; junction bases left unmatched: 2. This CDR3 contains 15 residues. CDR1 and CDR2 (germline): SGHVS, FQNEAQ. The CDR3, as DNA: TGTGCCAGCAGCTCAACAGGGGCGAACACCGGGGAGCTGTTTTTT. This codes for CASSSTGANTGELFF.

V gene TRBV4-3 combines with J gene TRBJ2-1; D is unresolved. Per the germline V gene, CDR1 is LGHNA and CDR2 is YSLEER. There are 15 residues in the CDR3. Trimming removed 1 base at V and 7 bases at J, with 14 bases between. Here the CDR3 reads CASSQANSYGNEQFF. DNA of the CDR3: TGCGCCAGCAGCCAAGCTAATAGCTACGGGAATGAGCAGTTCTTC.

This clone was seen more than once but under ten times. The V call is TRBV19, the J call TRBJ1-2; 10 bases are a match to TRBD1. The length of the CDR3 is 15 residues. Germline trimming cut 6 bases from V and 3 bases from J; bases unmatched to any gene: 7. Germline V gives CDR1 LNHDA, CDR2 SQIVND (reference sequence). The CDR3 nucleotides are TGTGCCAGTAGAGCCGGGACAGGGGCTGACTATGGCTACACCTTC. Its protein product is CASRAGTGADYGYTF.

The V gene is TRBV11-2, the J gene TRBJ1-2, with D perhaps TRBD1 (6 bases). The length of the CDR3 is 18 residues. Germline CDR1 SGHAT, CDR2 FQNNGV. The germline V and J ends were trimmed by 4 bases and 6 bases, with 27 bases remaining between them. This CDR3 is CASSSRSPLGGGADGYTF. In DNA, the CDR3 is TGTGCCAGCAGCTCTCGTTCACCTCTGGGGGGGGGCGCGGATGGCTACACCTTC.

The CDR3 bases are TGTGCCAGCAGCCAAGATCGACGCGGGGGGGCCCCAGATACGCAGTATTTT. It translates to CASSQDRRGGAPDTQYF. The chain recombines TRBV3-1 (or the pseudogene TRBV3-2) with TRBJ2-3; 9 bases align to TRBD2. This CDR3 is 17 amino acids long. Germline values: CDR1 LGHDT, CDR2 YNNKEL (reference sequence). V lost 0 bases and J lost 4; bases outside the gene matches: 8.

This chain connects TRBV7-9 to TRBJ2-3; D perhaps matches TRBD2 (6 bases). The germline CDR1 and CDR2 sequences are SEHNR and FQNEAQ (reference sequence). CDR3 length: 15 amino acids. Trimming pared 1 base from V and 2 bases from J, leaving 10 bases between. The CDR3 loop is CASSLVPGVTDTQYF. Here the CDR3 DNA reads TGTGCCAGCAGCTTAGTCCCGGGAGTCACAGATACGCAGTATTTT. The full variable domain, in which reference TRBV7-9 and TRBJ2-3 provide the parts outside the CDR3, is DTGVSQNPRHKITKRGQNVTFRCDPISEHNRLYWYRQTLGQGPEFLTYFQNEAQLEKSRLLSDRFSAERPKGSFSTLEIQRTEQGDSAMYLCASSLVPGVTDTQYFGPGTRLTVL.

This clone appeared a few times. The chain has TRBV18 and TRBJ2-1; a possible D gene is TRBD1 (6 bases). Germline V gene lookup returns CDR1 KGHSH and CDR2 LQKENI. With 1 base removed from V and 5 bases from J, the gap between germline ends came to 9 bases. The CDR3 runs 14 residues. CDR3 sequence (DNA): TGTGCCAGCTCACCACAGTCAGGGGACAATGAGCAGTTCTTC. Protein product: CASSPQSGDNEQFF.

DNA for the CDR3: TGTGCCAGCAGTTACCTACAGGGGATAAATGAAAAACTGTTTTTT. Its translation: CASSYLQGINEKLFF. The chain links TRBV6-5 to TRBJ1-4; 7 nucleotides line up with TRBD1. The CDR3 runs 15 residues. After removal of 2 bases from V and 5 bases from J, the junction contained 5 bases not matched to a gene. Looked up from germline, CDR1 is MNHEY and CDR2 is SVGAGI.

The rearrangement uses TRBV6-6 and TRBJ1-2; 8 nucleotides match TRBD1. The V gene's germline CDR1 is MNHNY and CDR2 SVGAGI (reference sequence). The V gene end was trimmed by 0 bases and the J gene end by 8 bases; junction bases not matched to a gene: 8. The CDR3 covers 15 residues. The CDR3 DNA is TGTGCCAGCAGTTACTCGGGGCAGGGGGCGCGAGGCTACACCTTC. Translated, it gives CASSYSGQGARGYTF.

In its sample, this clone was seen once. This chain links TRBV27 with TRBJ1-1; tentative D call: TRBD1 (6 bases). The V end was cut by 3 bases, the J end by 6 bases, with 14 bases between. CDR1 and CDR2 (germline): MNHEY, SMNVEV (reference sequence). The CDR3 is made up of 14 amino acids. CDR3 sequence reads: CASSFLGQNAEAFF. The DNA for the CDR3 is TGTGCCAGCAGTTTCCTCGGACAGAATGCTGAAGCTTTCTTT.

The chain carries TRBV9 and TRBJ2-1, with 10 bases fitting TRBD1. V shed 3 bases, J shed 8 bases, and the junction held 5 bases outside the gene matches. CDR3 length equals 14 residues. Germline V gene lookup returns CDR1 SGDLS and CDR2 YYNGEE. The CDR3 sequence is CASSGGQGEDEQFF. CDR3 coding DNA: TGTGCCAGCAGCGGTGGACAGGGGGAAGATGAGCAGTTCTTC.